These 2 T cell receptor beta chains were sequenced from one sample in a study of T cell responses to AZD1222 COVID-19 vaccine (dated by TCRdb to about 2021). The time point label corresponds to: about 28 days (+/-7) after the second vaccine dose. The method was the immunoSEQ multiplex PCR assay. In TCRdb, the immuneACCESS table is reduced to in-frame sequences with V and J assigned. These tables do not hold every clone; where another copy was compared, an unresolved V gene accounts for under half, and the others remain unexplained. Present in this sample are some 120,000 clones, approximately 91% of which were seen just once. The ten largest clones take up 5% to 6% of the sample. This specimen was peripheral blood, taken 28 days after the second AZD1222 dose. These receptors all come from an adult who received the AZD1222 COVID-19 vaccine.

This chain uses TRBV6-5 with TRBJ1-1; D gene unclear. V lost 0 bases, J lost 4 bases, and 15 bases lay in between. This CDR3 contains 16 residues. Germline lookup yields CDR1 MNHEY and CDR2 SVGAGI. The CDR3 sequence: CASSYSMVSGITEAFF. In nucleotides, the CDR3 is TGTGCCAGCAGTTACTCGATGGTGTCGGGGATCACTGAAGCTTTCTTT.

This sequence joins TRBV6-5 and TRBJ2-7; D is undetermined. V lost 6 bases and J lost 4, with 10 bases in between. This CDR3 has 12 amino acids. Per the germline V gene, CDR1 is MNHEY and CDR2 is SVGAGI. CDR3 sequence reads: CASRPNSYEQYF. DNA of the CDR3: TGTGCCAGCAGGCCCAACAGTTACGAGCAGTACTTC.